These 20 T cell receptor beta chains were all obtained from the same sample, sequenced in a study of shared clonotypes between healthy human individuals. Clones were sequenced by immunoSEQ multiplex PCR, and TCRdb holds only the in-frame ones, with some missing. The sample yields hundreds of thousands of clones, 85% to 95% seen once. CD45RO-negative, CCR7-selected cells formed the naive CD8 fraction, which excluded terminally differentiated effector memory CD45RA+ cells. The sample consisted of naive CD8+ T cells sorted from blood. These receptors were collected from a woman in her 30s in good health.

The V and J genes are TRBV7-9 and TRBJ1-5; a weak D match, TRBD1 (5 bases). The V and J ends lost 0 bases and 9 bases respectively, with 12 bases between them. The CDR3 is 14 amino acids. The germline gives CDR1 SEHNR, CDR2 FQNEAQ (reference sequence). CDR3 sequence: CASSLAGAGGPQHF. For the CDR3, the DNA is TGTGCCAGCAGCTTAGCAGGGGCCGGGGGGCCCCAGCATTTT.

The chain couples TRBV27 to TRBJ1-4, with D hard to call. The germline V and J ends were trimmed by 3 bases and 8 bases, with 7 bases remaining between them. CDR3 size: 12 residues. Germline V gene lookup returns CDR1 MNHEY and CDR2 SMNVEV (reference sequence). The DNA of the CDR3 is TGTGCCAGCAGTTTTCACGGCGAAAAACTGTTTTTT. It yields the protein CASSFHGEKLFF. Full variable domain (missing parts from reference TRBV27 and TRBJ1-4): EAQVTQNPRYLITVTGKKLTVTCSQNMNHEYMSWYRQDPGLGLRQIYYSMNVEVTDKGDVPEGYKVSRKEKRNFPLILESPSPNQTSLYFCASSFHGEKLFFGSGTQLSVL.

V gene TRBV19 combines with J gene TRBJ2-3, with 9 bases fitting TRBD2. This CDR3 has 18 amino acids. Unmatched junction bases numbered 13, after V lost 3 bases and J lost 3 bases. Germline V gene sequence: CDR1 LNHDA, CDR2 SQIVND (reference sequence). This CDR3 reads CASSMEQYSGSLTDTQYF. The CDR3 region has the DNA TGTGCCAGTAGTATGGAGCAATATAGCGGGAGTTTGACAGATACGCAGTATTTT.

The J gene is TRBJ2-1, the V gene TRBV7-3, with 10 bases aligning to TRBD2. The junction had 1 base not matched to a gene; V was cut back by 2 bases and J by 9 bases. This CDR3 region has 13 residues. Germline V gene lookup returns CDR1 SGHTA and CDR2 FQGTGA. The CDR3 bases are TGTGCCAGCAGCTTAGGACTAGCGGTTGAGCAGTTCTTC. Its protein product is CASSLGLAVEQFF.

This sequence joins TRBV14 and TRBJ1-1; 9 nucleotides agree with TRBD1. V dropped 4 bases and J dropped 6; count of bases not matched to a gene: 9. Germline-derived CDR1 and CDR2 are SGHDN and FVKESK. This CDR3 has 15 residues. In DNA, the CDR3 is TGTGCCAGCAGCCTTACCACAGGGGGCGCGGCTGAAGCTTTCTTT. Protein sequence: CASSLTTGGAAEAFF.

The chain couples TRBV25-1 to TRBJ2-7; D is perhaps TRBD2 (5 bases). The CDR3 length is 12 residues. CDR1 is MGHDK, CDR2 SYGVNS, per germline. Trimming shortened V by 4 bases and J by 2 bases, and 6 bases separated the two germline ends. CDR3 protein: CASSAEAYEQYF. CDR3 DNA sequence: TGTGCCAGCAGTGCGGAGGCCTACGAGCAGTACTTC.

This chain joins TRBV5-8 and TRBJ2-2; 7 bases are shared with TRBD1. The CDR3 contains 14 residues. The junction had 5 bases not matched to a gene; V was cut back by 8 bases and J by 1 base. CDR1 SGHTS and CDR2 YDEGEE come from the germline V gene. The CDR3 sequence is CARSDRENTGELFF. The CDR3 nucleotides read TGTGCCAGAAGCGACAGGGAGAACACCGGGGAGCTGTTTTTT.

This rearrangement joins TRBV7-9 to TRBJ2-7, with a tentative D call TRBD1 (5 bases). The V end lost 5 bases, the J end lost 3 bases, and 14 bases lay between the germline ends. Germline CDR1 reads SEHNR; CDR2 reads FQNEAQ (reference sequence). The CDR3 totals 14 residues. The CDR3: CASSPVGQGYEQYF. The CDR3 bases are TGTGCCAGCAGCCCGGTCGGGCAGGGCTACGAGCAGTACTTC.

CDR3 bases: TGCGCCAGCAGCACGACATCTAGCTCCTACAATGAGCAGTTCTTC. As protein: CASSTTSSSYNEQFF. The chain has TRBV5-1 and TRBJ2-1; D not resolved. The germline V gene has CDR1 SGHRS and CDR2 YFSETQ. The CDR3 extends over 15 amino acids. V was shortened by 4 bases and J by 0 bases, with 11 bases between the two germline ends.

The genes are TRBV5-1 and TRBJ2-5; 15 bases match TRBD2. This CDR3 contains 18 residues. With 4 bases clipped from V and 5 bases from J, the junction kept 12 bases outside the gene matches. Germline V gene sequence: CDR1 SGHRS, CDR2 YFSETQ. The CDR3 loop is CASSTGTSGRNVGETQYF. In nucleotides, the CDR3 is TGCGCCAGCAGCACCGGGACTAGCGGGAGGAATGTTGGGGAGACCCAGTACTTC.

CDR3 coding DNA: TGCGCCAGCAGCCCTTTACAGGGGGCGGTCTACGAGCAGTACTTC. Encoded protein: CASSPLQGAVYEQYF. The V and J genes are TRBV4-1 and TRBJ2-7; 9 bases fit TRBD1. Germline V CDR1 and CDR2: MGHRA, YSYEKL. This CDR3 has 15 residues. V was pared by 4 bases and J by 3 bases, with 7 bases of the junction left unmatched.

This clone has more than one count but fewer than ten. The rearrangement joins TRBV10-2 to TRBJ1-2; unclear D gene. V lost 8 bases, J lost 1 base, and 11 bases lay in between. Per the germline V gene, CDR1 is WSHSY and CDR2 is SAAADI. CDR3 length equals 13 residues. The CDR3 DNA sequence: TGCGCCAGCGGGCAGGCAATTAACTATGGCTACACCTTC. It codes for CASGQAINYGYTF.

The genes are TRBV27 and TRBJ2-1, with 14 bases lining up with TRBD2. With V trimmed by 4 bases and J by 7 bases, 15 bases remained unmatched. The length of the CDR3 is 19 residues. CDR1 is MNHEY, CDR2 SMNVEV, per germline (reference sequence). CDR3 sequence (DNA): TGTGCCAGCAGTTACATTTATTTGACTAGCGGGAGGGCCGGGAATGAGCAGTTCTTC. Its translation: CASSYIYLTSGRAGNEQFF.

The V and J genes are TRBV28 and TRBJ2-3, with TRBD2 matching 7 bases. Per the germline V gene, CDR1 is MDHEN and CDR2 is SYDVKM. CDR3 length equals 17 residues. Germline trimming cut 0 bases from V and 1 base from J; bases unmatched to any gene: 7. For the CDR3, the DNA is TGTGCCAGCAGTTTATGGGGCGAGCGGGATCGCACAGATACGCAGTATTTT. Translating gives CASSLWGERDRTDTQYF.

The chain couples TRBV27 to TRBJ1-2; the D is unclear. Trimming took 8 bases from V and 0 from J, leaving 16 bases between them. CDR1 and CDR2 from the germline V gene are MNHEY and SMNVEV (reference sequence). The CDR3 spans 15 residues. The CDR3 loop reads CASGYIARTNYGYTF. Written as DNA, the CDR3 is TGTGCCAGCGGGTACATTGCGCGGACTAACTATGGCTACACCTTC.

J is TRBJ2-7 and V is TRBV29-1, with unresolved D. This CDR3 spans 13 amino acids. The V end was cut by 2 bases, the J end by 6 bases, with 14 bases between. Germline V gene data show CDR1 as SQVTM and CDR2 as ANQGSEA. The CDR3 DNA reads as TGCAGCGTTGAATTGGGGTTCCCTGGCGAGCAGTACTTC. Amino acids: CSVELGFPGEQYF.

This sequence joins TRBV27 and TRBJ1-5; D call uncertain. Germline V gene lookup returns CDR1 MNHEY and CDR2 SMNVEV (reference sequence). V lost 2 bases and J 1 base, leaving 9 bases between the germline ends. This CDR3 contains 15 residues. CDR3 in DNA: TGTGCCAGCAGTTTAAGGACGGCCAGCAATCAGCCCCAGCATTTT. It is translated as CASSLRTASNQPQHF.

J is TRBJ2-5 and V is TRBV2; D gene unclear. The J call may be mistaken, given a closer DNA end match to TRBJ2-7. The CDR3 loop spans 14 amino acids. The germline V gene encodes CDR1 SNHLY and CDR2 FYNNEI. CDR3 nucleotides: TGTGCCAGCAGTGAAGGACATAACCCCTACGAGCAGTACTTC. Translated, it gives CASSEGHNPYEQYF.

This chain connects TRBV28 to TRBJ1-1; D possibly corresponds to TRBD1 (6 bases). The length of the CDR3 is 14 residues. The germline V gene has CDR1 MDHEN and CDR2 SYDVKM. V was clipped by 2 bases and J by 6 bases, with 13 bases between them. CDR3 sequence (DNA): TGTGCCAGCAGTTTACGGACAGTCCGCGCTGAAGCTTTCTTT. Protein product: CASSLRTVRAEAFF.

This clone was counted only a few times. The chain joins TRBV5-4 to TRBJ1-5; D perhaps matches TRBD1 (6 bases). This CDR3 has 14 residues. Per germline, CDR1 SGHNT and CDR2 YYREEE (reference sequence). The V gene lost 4 bases and the J gene lost 7 bases, with 15 bases spanning the gap. The DNA of the CDR3 is TGTGCCAGCAGCCCCAATCCCGACAGGCAGCCCCAGCATTTT. Translating it yields CASSPNPDRQPQHF.